This T cell receptor (beta chain) was sequenced for a study of beta chain features in type 1 diabetes. Study in general: Sorted cell examination encompassed roughly 110 million cells across all samples. Study outcomes and limitations: Because the template was cDNA, high-expressing cells might be over-represented.

The entirety of the isolated RNA underwent reverse transcription, so expressed TCRB transcripts were sequenced. Profiled with immunoSEQ multiplex PCR; TCRdb holds only in-frame clones, not every one. This repertoire shows about 290,000 clones, approximately 8% found once; its top ten account for roughly 1%. Germline V CDR1 and CDR2: MDHEN, SYDVKM. CDR3 length: 10 residues. Between the trimmed V and J ends, which lost 6 bases and 5 bases, there was a span of 4 bases. This clone has only a few counts. What it binds is unknown. Purity (above 98%) was reached by all sorted populations. The TCR was taken from a woman aged 18-35 years in good health. The chain uses TRBV28 and TRBJ1-1; the D is unclear. The sample consisted of central memory CD4+ T cells from blood. The CDR3: CASSRTEAFF. The CDR3 DNA follows: TGTGCCAGCAGCCGGACTGAAGCTTTCTTT.